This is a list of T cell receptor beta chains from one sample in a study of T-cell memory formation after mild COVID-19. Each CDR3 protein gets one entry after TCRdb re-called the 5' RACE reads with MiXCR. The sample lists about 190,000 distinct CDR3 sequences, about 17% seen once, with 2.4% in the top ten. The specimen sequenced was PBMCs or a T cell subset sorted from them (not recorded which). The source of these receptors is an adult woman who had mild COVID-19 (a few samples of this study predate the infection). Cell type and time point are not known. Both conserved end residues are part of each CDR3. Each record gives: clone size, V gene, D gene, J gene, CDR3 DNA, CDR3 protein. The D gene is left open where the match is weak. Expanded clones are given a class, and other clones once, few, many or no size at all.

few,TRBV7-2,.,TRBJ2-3,TGTGCCAGCAGCTTAAGCAGAAGGCAGGGCCCCACAGATACGCAGTATTTT,CASSLSRRQGPTDTQYF
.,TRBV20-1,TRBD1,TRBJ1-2,TGCAGTGCCACGGGACAGGGGGACTATGGCTACACCTTC,CSATGQGDYGYTF
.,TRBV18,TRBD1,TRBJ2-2,TGTGCCAGCTCCTCCCACCCGGGACAGGGTATTGCCGGGGAGCTGTTTTTT,CASSSHPGQGIAGELFF
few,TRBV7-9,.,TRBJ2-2,TGTGCCAGCAGCTTCTCTGAGGGGGAGCTGTTTTTT,CASSFSEGELFF
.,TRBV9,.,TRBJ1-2,TGTGCCAGCAGCGTAGACGGATATCATGGCTACACCTTC,CASSVDGYHGYTF
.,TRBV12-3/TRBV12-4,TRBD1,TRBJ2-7,TGTGCCAGCAGTATCCGGGGACAGGGGAGCTCCTACGAGCAGTACTTC,CASSIRGQGSSYEQYF
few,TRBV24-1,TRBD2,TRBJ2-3,TGTGCCACTACTAGCGGGAGGACCCCCACAGATACGCAGTATTTT,CATTSGRTPTDTQYF
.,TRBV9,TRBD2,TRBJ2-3,TGTGCCAGCGGTATAGCGGGAAGCACAGATACGCAGTATTTT,CASGIAGSTDTQYF
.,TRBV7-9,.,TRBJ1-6,TGTGCCAGCAGCTTATACGGGCCCAATTCACCCCTCCACTTT,CASSLYGPNSPLHF
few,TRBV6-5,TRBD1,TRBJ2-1,TGTGCCAGCAGTTACGTCATGCGTTACGACAGGGAAAGGACACAGAAGCAGTTCTTC,CASSYVMRYDRERTQKQFF
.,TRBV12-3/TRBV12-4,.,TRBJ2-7,TGTGCCAGCAGTTTATCGATCTACGAGCAGTACTTC,CASSLSIYEQYF
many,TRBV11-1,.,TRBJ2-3,TGTGCCAGCGGGGGAGAAGGTCTCACAGATACGCAGTATTTT,CASGGEGLTDTQYF
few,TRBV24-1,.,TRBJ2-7,TGTGCCACCAGTGACTCACGGAGGGCCCCCGAGCAGTACTTC,CATSDSRRAPEQYF
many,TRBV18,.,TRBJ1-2,TGTGCCAGCTCACCGGGGACACCAGACCTTTATGGCTACACCTTC,CASSPGTPDLYGYTF
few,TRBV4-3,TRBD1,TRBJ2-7,TGCGCCAGCAGCCCCGCCGGGACAGGCCCCTACGAGCAGTACTTC,CASSPAGTGPYEQYF
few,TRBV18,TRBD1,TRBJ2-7,TGTGCCAGCTCACAGGACAGGGGGCGTTACGAGCAGTACTTC,CASSQDRGRYEQYF
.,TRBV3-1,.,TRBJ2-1,TGTGCCAGCAGCCAAGAGGGGGTGGTGGAGTTCTTC,CASSQEGVVEFF
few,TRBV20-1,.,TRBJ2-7,TGCAGTGCTAGGAGGGATTCCTACGAGCAGTACTTC,CSARRDSYEQYF
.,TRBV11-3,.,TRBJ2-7,TGTGCCAGCAGCCACTCGACAGGAACCTACGAGCAGTACTTC,CASSHSTGTYEQYF
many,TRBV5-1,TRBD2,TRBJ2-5,TGCGCCAGCAGCTTGGGTAGCGGGGGGGCCGAGACCCAGTACTTC,CASSLGSGGAETQYF
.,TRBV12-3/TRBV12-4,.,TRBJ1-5,TGTGCCAGCAGCAAGAAAGGGGGCAATCAGCCCCAGCATTTT,CASSKKGGNQPQHF
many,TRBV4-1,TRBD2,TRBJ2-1,TGCGCCAGCAGCCGGGGACTAGCGGCCTCCTACAATGAGCAGTTCTTC,CASSRGLAASYNEQFF
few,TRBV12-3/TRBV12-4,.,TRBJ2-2,TGTGCCAGCAGCCCCGCATGGGAGCTGTTTTTT,CASSPAWELFF
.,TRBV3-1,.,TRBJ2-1,TGTGCCAGCAGCCAATTGAGGGACAATGAGCAGTTCTTC,CASSQLRDNEQFF
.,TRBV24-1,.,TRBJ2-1,TGTGCCACCAGTGATGTAGGGGGAGATAGCGGGAATGAGCAGTTCTTC,CATSDVGGDSGNEQFF
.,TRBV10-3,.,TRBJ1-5,TGTGCCATCAGTGAGTCAGTAGGAAATCAGCCCCAGCATTTT,CAISESVGNQPQHF
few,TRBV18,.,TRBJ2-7,TGTGCCAGCTCACCACAGATTGCCGAGCAGTACTTC,CASSPQIAEQYF
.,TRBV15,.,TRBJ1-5,TGTGCCACCGGGGACGGACGTCGACAGCCCCAGCATTTT,CATGDGRRQPQHF
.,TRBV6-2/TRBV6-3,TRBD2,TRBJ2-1,TGTGCCAGCAGGCGGACTAGCGGGAGCTCTCTCTCCTACAATGAGCAGTTCTTC,CASRRTSGSSLSYNEQFF
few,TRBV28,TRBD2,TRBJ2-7,TGTGCCAGCAGTTTTGGGTCCCGCACGGGACTACCGAACGAGCAGTACTTC,CASSFGSRTGLPNEQYF
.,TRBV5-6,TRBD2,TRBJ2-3,TGTGCCAGCAGCTTTGGTAGCGGGGGCCCCGAAACAGATACGCAGTATTTT,CASSFGSGGPETDTQYF
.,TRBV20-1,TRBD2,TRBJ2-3,TGCAGTGTTCAGCCCCAATGGGCTAGCGGGGACTATACGCAGTATTTT,CSVQPQWASGDYTQYF
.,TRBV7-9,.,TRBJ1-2,TGTGCCAGCAGCTTAGTAGCGGTCTATGGCTACACCTTC,CASSLVAVYGYTF